This TCR beta chain was identified in a study of CD4+ T cells in melanoma. Points from the study as a whole: Reportedly, melanoma neoantigen-specific CD4+ T cells showed varied differentiation states. CD8+ T cell, macrophage and B cell function reportedly correlated with neoantigen-specific CD4+ T cells.

Assay: immunoSEQ multiplex PCR; the TCRdb copy retains only in-frame clones and omits some. The table lists over 15,000 clones, 83% of them singletons. As to this clone: What it binds is unknown.

The germline V gene has CDR1 SEHNR and CDR2 FQNEAQ (reference sequence). There are 14 residues in the CDR3. V gave up 5 bases and J gave up 5 bases, with 15 bases separating them. Sequenced: cells from a culture (not recorded whether cultured in vitro). This rearrangement joins TRBV7-9 to TRBJ1-1; tentative D call: TRBD1 (5 bases). The TCR was taken from a human donor with melanoma. As DNA, the CDR3 is TGTGCCAGCAGCGAGGGACGACGGTGGACTGAAGCTTTCTTT. This gives the protein CASSEGRRWTEAFF.